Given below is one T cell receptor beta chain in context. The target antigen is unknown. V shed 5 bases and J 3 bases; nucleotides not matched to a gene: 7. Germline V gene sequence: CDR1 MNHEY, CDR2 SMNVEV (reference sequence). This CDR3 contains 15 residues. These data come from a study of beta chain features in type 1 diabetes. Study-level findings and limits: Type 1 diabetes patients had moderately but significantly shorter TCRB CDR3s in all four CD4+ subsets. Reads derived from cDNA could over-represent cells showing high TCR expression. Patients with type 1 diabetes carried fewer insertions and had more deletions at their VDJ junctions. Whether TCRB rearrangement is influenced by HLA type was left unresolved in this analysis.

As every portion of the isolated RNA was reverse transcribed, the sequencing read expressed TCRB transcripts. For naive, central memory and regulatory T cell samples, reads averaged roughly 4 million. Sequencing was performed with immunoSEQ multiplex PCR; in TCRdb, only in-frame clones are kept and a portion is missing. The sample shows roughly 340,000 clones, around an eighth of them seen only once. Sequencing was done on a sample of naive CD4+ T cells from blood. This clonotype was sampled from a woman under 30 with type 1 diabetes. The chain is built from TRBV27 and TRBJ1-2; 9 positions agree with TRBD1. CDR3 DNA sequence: TGTGCCAGCAGTACTAACAGGGGGCGGGACTATGGCTACACCTTC. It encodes CASSTNRGRDYGYTF.